These T cell receptor beta chains were read from a single sample in a study of cytomegalovirus exposure and HLA in healthy donors. Only in-frame clones appear in the TCRdb table, and some are missing; sequencing was by immunoSEQ multiplex PCR. The sample comprises 95,000 to 150,000 clones, approximately 80% of which are singletons, and approximately 2.5% rests with the top ten. The sequenced sample was PBMCs. The receptors come from a woman between 40 and 50 years old in good health and CMV-seropositive. Both conserved end residues are part of each CDR3. A D gene is named only where the DNA matches it firmly. Expanded clones are given a class, and other clones once, few, many or no size at all.

V	J	D	size	CDR3	DNA
TRBV11-2	TRBJ1-1	NA	NA	CASSSTRQIEAFF	TGTGCCAGCAGCTCCACAAGACAGATTGAAGCTTTCTTT
TRBV9	TRBJ1-4	NA	once	CASSAGRAGGNEKLFF	TGTGCCAGCAGCGCGGGGCGGGCCGGGGGTAATGAAAAACTGTTTTTT
TRBV4-3	TRBJ2-6	NA	NA	CASSLLTGSGANVLTF	TGCGCCAGCAGCCTCTTGACAGGCTCTGGGGCCAACGTCCTGACTTTC
TRBV2	TRBJ2-2	NA	NA	CASSEQGPNTGELFF	TGTGCCAGCAGTGAACAGGGCCCCAACACCGGGGAGCTGTTTTTT
TRBV7-9	TRBJ2-3	NA	NA	CASSPSMAGTDTQYF	TGTGCCAGCAGTCCATCCATGGCGGGGACCGATACGCAGTATTTT
TRBV9	TRBJ2-6	NA	NA	CASSVARDTTNVLTF	TGTGCCAGCAGCGTAGCTCGCGACACAACCAACGTCCTGACTTTC
TRBV2	TRBJ1-6	TRBD1	once	CATHRGIPSPLHF	TGTGCCACCCACAGGGGGATTCCTTCACCCCTCCACTTT
TRBV4-2	TRBJ1-2	TRBD1	NA	CASSQVARGSGYTF	TGTGCCAGCAGCCAAGTGGCCAGGGGGAGCGGCTACACCTTC
TRBV19	TRBJ2-1	TRBD2	NA	CASSQIPGTSVYNEQFF	TGTGCCAGTAGTCAGATTCCAGGGACTAGCGTTTACAATGAGCAGTTCTTC
TRBV4-2	TRBJ1-5	NA	NA	CASSQDWGSNQPQHF	TGTGCCAGCAGCCAAGATTGGGGCAGCAATCAGCCCCAGCATTTT
TRBV2	TRBJ2-5	NA	NA	CASSRHQGTEETQYF	TGTGCCAGCAGCCGCCACCAGGGGACCGAAGAGACCCAGTACTTC
TRBV5-1	TRBJ2-7	NA	once	CASSSQGLDYEQYF	TGCGCCAGCAGCTCGCAGGGGCTGGACTACGAGCAGTACTTC
TRBV7-8	TRBJ1-2	TRBD1	NA	CASSLVGRPGQGNYGYTF	TGTGCCAGCAGCCTTGTCGGCCGACCGGGACAGGGGAACTATGGCTACACCTTC
TRBV4-3	TRBJ2-7	TRBD2	NA	CASSQVRGSSYEQYF	TGCGCCAGCAGCCAAGTCCGCGGGAGCTCTTACGAGCAGTACTTC
TRBV19	TRBJ2-7	NA	NA	CASSKTRLDSYEQYF	TGTGCCAGTAGTAAGACGAGGTTGGACTCTTACGAGCAGTACTTC